This note documents a single TCR beta chain sequence. Its antigen remains unidentified. Produced via immunoSEQ multiplex PCR; TCRdb's table is partial and in-frame only. The repertoire holds some 130,000 clones, with more than 75% as singletons. Germline V CDR1 and CDR2: SEHNR, FQNEAQ (reference sequence). This CDR3 contains 17 residues. Trimming shortened V by 4 bases and J by 7 bases, and 22 bases separated the two germline ends. This entry belongs to a study of T cell responses to AZD1222 COVID-19 vaccine. Study findings and constraints: Reportedly, close to half of spike-specific TCRs are directed against unmutated variant regions. At study baseline, merely more than 5 AZD1222 recipients were seropositive.

This chain uses TRBV7-9 with TRBJ1-4; tentative D call: TRBD1 (5 bases). Here the sequenced sample was peripheral blood, taken on day 0 of AZD1222 vaccination. The origin of this receptor is an adult in good health. CDR3 loop: CASSSTEGQGIGEKLFF. In DNA, the CDR3 is TGTGCCAGCAGCTCCACGGAAGGTCAGGGAATAGGTGAAAAACTGTTTTTT.